This T cell receptor (beta chain) was captured by sequencing in a study of shared clonotypes between healthy human individuals. Study overall: There were three CD4 naive, three CD4 memory, two CD8 naive and one CD8 memory plates per donor. Study-wide results and caveats: The low donor count limited represented genetic and exposure-history diversity. A generally larger estimated richness was seen in naive subsets than in memory subsets.

Source study methods: As immunoSEQ supplied junction-only sequences (without quality scores), filtering differed. The repertoire was sequenced with immunoSEQ multiplex PCR; TCRdb's copy has only in-frame clones and lacks some. That table is the source of V, J and clone size, and D and trimming were worked out from the DNA. This table has around 1,900,000 clones, 93% appearing once. About this clone: As yet, its antigen is unknown.

The naive CD8 subset, CD45RO-negative cells positively selected for CCR7, excluded terminally differentiated effector memory CD45RA+ cells. Sequencing was performed on naive CD8+ T cells from PBMCs. This TCR was sampled from a man aged 18-30 years in good health. Some clones in this sample may be carry-over from other donors' samples.

CDR3 protein: CASSQDLAGDGTQYF. The DNA for the CDR3 is TGTGCCAGCAGCCAAGACCTAGCGGGAGATGGGACCCAGTACTTC. The chain has TRBV4-2 and TRBJ2-5; the match to TRBD2 covers 10 bases. Per the germline V gene, CDR1 is LGHNA and CDR2 is YNFKEQ. The CDR3 contains 15 residues. Trimming removed 0 bases from V and 7 bases from J; junction bases left unmatched: 5.